This paragraph reports one T cell receptor (beta chain). Sequencing used immunoSEQ multiplex PCR; TCRdb keeps in-frame clones, though not all of them. The data hold about 110,000 clones, with less than 75% observed a single time. The CDR3 has 14 residues. V lost 8 bases and J lost 1, with 9 bases in between. Germline values: CDR1 MNHEY, CDR2 SVGAGI. This sample was included in a study of blood T cell repertoires in COVID-19. About the research overall: The United States, Italy and Spain supplied acute and convalescent COVID-19 samples.

The clonotype comes from a woman in her 40s with acute or convalescent COVID-19. The chain joins TRBV6-5 to TRBJ1-6; D gene ambiguous. Sequenced: peripheral blood. The CDR3 sequence is CASSRGSYNSPLHF. DNA of the CDR3: TGTGCCAGCTCGCGGGGTTCCTATAATTCACCCCTCCACTTT.